This record covers a single T cell receptor (beta chain). Its target antigen remains unknown. One base away there is no much larger clone; base qualities are not given. For repertoire sequencing, TCR beta CDR3 regions were amplified from RNA transcripts. The first round was an RT-PCR using HTBI primers with the Qiagen OneStep RT-PCR kit, and this first round was followed by a second-round multiplex PCR, then size selection and purification. Libraries were sequenced paired-end with 100 bp reads on an Illumina HiSeq2000. As for the original processing: SOAPnuke was used for read processing, and reads with adapters, uncalled bases, a mean Phred below 15, or no exact constant-primer or identifier match were discarded. High-quality paired reads were merged with COPE v1.2.5. Clonotypes were defined as unique nucleotide sequences and were aligned to IMGT TRB V, D and J references using MiTCR v1.1. Analysis was restricted to V-J combinations with a frequency above 0.0001, which covered approximately 99% of repertoires. For each V-J combination, a TCR clonal expansion and chaos score was defined as the ratio of F50 clonal expansion to chaos observed in the TCRdist matrix. Welch's t-statistics and random forest were used to reduce the features to around 13 V-J combinations, which were then used as input to a naive Bayes classifier. The Morisita-Horn index was used to measure how similar the thyroid and blood repertoires were. TCRdb applied fastp at Q25 and MiXCR to the public reads, then kept only in-frame beta chains. Records with the same CDR3 protein are collapsed into one entry carrying the most frequent genes and DNA. TCRdb, not the original authors, processed these V and J calls. For this sample the table gives more than 150,000 distinct CDR3 sequences, of which roughly two fifths were detected only once. The top ten constitute around 5.5% of the sample.

The data originate from a study of Graves' ophthalmopathy and Graves' hyperthyroidism (dated by TCRdb to the late 2010s). Notes on the research overall: Peripheral blood was collected at initial diagnosis, before any treatment. TCR beta repertoire signatures were used to distinguish Graves' ophthalmopathy from Graves' hyperthyroidism and to predict progression to ophthalmopathy. In total, approximately 140 blood samples were TCR-sequenced: 43 ophthalmopathy, roughly 80 hyperthyroidism and some 17 hyperthyroidism-to-ophthalmopathy patients. To explore V-J signatures distinguishing ophthalmopathy from hyperthyroidism, a discovery set of more than 95 patients (43 ophthalmopathy, 55 to 60 stable hyperthyroidism) was enrolled. An independent validation cohort comprised 18 hyperthyroidism patients and around 16 patients who later progressed from hyperthyroidism to ophthalmopathy. In five or six hyperthyroidism patients, T-cell repertoires of thyroid tissue and blood were compared. Following sample collection, hyperthyroidism patients were given methimazole at a starting dose of 30 mg daily, and ophthalmopathy patients were given high-dose intravenous methylprednisolone. The approximately 90 discovery patients were randomly split 7:3 into training and test sets. Results the study describes overall, beyond this receptor: In validation, the model predicted ophthalmopathy progression with about 64% sensitivity and roughly 72% specificity; some twelve predicted patients were CT-confirmed with GO in a median of about 7.1 months. Most of the expanded thyroid clonotypes with a frequency above 0.001 were also detected in blood, and it was suggested that the thyroid immune response may be reflected by blood repertoires. Ophthalmopathy was separated from stable hyperthyroidism by the 13-signature model with about 90% sensitivity and approximately 84% specificity in cross-validation and with 80%/75% in the test set. Sample size was not statistically predetermined, and group allocation was not concealed from the investigators.

Ophthalmopathy patients had moderately to severely active disease, Clinical Activity Score of at least 3, NOSPECS grade of at least 4, and disease duration under 3 months. Patients with other autoimmune diseases, uncontrolled infections, pregnancy or lactation were excluded from the study. Clinical symptoms, serum thyroxine, TRAb, thyroid ultrasound and orbital computed tomography were used for diagnosis. Using Ficoll-Paque density gradient centrifugation, PBMCs were isolated from 9 to 10 ml of fresh peripheral blood. Total RNA was extracted with Trizol reagent and quality-checked on an Agilent 2100 Bioanalyzer. This clonotype originated in a woman in her forties with Graves' ophthalmopathy. Donor details come from another sample of the same person, matched by shared clones. The sequenced sample was peripheral blood.

The CDR3 has the sequence CASSLAGGGTQYF. In nucleotides, the sequence is TGTGCCAGCAGTCTAGCGGGGGGGGGGACCCAGTACTTC. The chain uses TRBV28 and TRBJ2-5; TRBD2 aligns with 12 central bases. There are 13 amino acids in the CDR3, from cysteine to phenylalanine inclusive. Just the 39-base CDR3 DNA is kept, in frame starting at base 1. Relative to germline, V is missing 5 bases and J is missing 7 bases, with 2 bases of the junction outside any gene match. Via the germline V gene, CDR1 is MDHEN and CDR2 SYDVKM.